Below are 3 T cell receptor beta chains sequenced from a single sample in a study of control samples from healthy donors and cancer patients. Only in-frame clones appear in the TCRdb table, and some are missing; sequencing was by immunoSEQ multiplex PCR. The data contain fewer than 60,000 clones, 90% to 95% of them seen just once; the ten biggest clones take up about 2.4%. The sequenced sample consisted of blood. The receptors shown here come from a young man in good health.

The chain uses TRBV5-5 and TRBJ2-3; 7 bases agree with TRBD1. This CDR3 is 13 amino acids long. Trimming cost V 2 bases and J 4 bases; bases outside gene matches: 1. CDR1 and CDR2 (germline): SGHKS, YYEKEE (reference sequence). CDR3 residues: CASSFTGADTQYF. DNA for the CDR3: TGTGCCAGCAGCTTCACAGGGGCAGATACGCAGTATTTT.

The chain is built from TRBV29-1 and TRBJ2-5; D may be TRBD1 (6 bases). The germline CDR1 and CDR2 sequences are SQVTM and ANQGSEA. This CDR3 has 11 residues. Deletions cut 7 bases from V and 2 bases from J, with 8 bases between. The chain's CDR3 is CSAGVQETQYF. CDR3 in DNA: TGCAGCGCAGGGGTTCAAGAGACCCAGTACTTC.

The rearrangement uses TRBV18 and TRBJ1-5, with 8 bases fitting TRBD1. CDR3 length: 14 residues. V shed 3 bases and J 4 bases; nucleotides not matched to a gene: 2. Germline CDR1 and CDR2: KGHSH and LQKENI. The CDR3 sequence: CASSPDRANQPQHF. The CDR3, as DNA: TGTGCCAGCTCACCGGACAGGGCGAATCAGCCCCAGCATTTT.